This T cell receptor (beta chain) was captured in a study of OX40 agonist ivuxolimab in advanced cancers. On the study more broadly: The patients' treatment was ivuxolimab, an agonistic anti-OX40 (CD134) antibody. From 23 to 79 years was the age range, with a mean of around 54 years, and roughly 83% were male.

The study's findings and limits: Some patients without response likewise showed low normalized clonal expansion.

The CDR3 spans 12 residues. Per germline, CDR1 SGHTA and CDR2 FQGNSA. Trimming took 1 base from V and 10 from J, leaving 10 bases between them. Note on this clone: Its target is unknown.

Clones were sequenced by immunoSEQ multiplex PCR, and TCRdb holds only the in-frame ones, with some missing. In the table there are about 140,000 clones, 90% of which are singletons. The chain links TRBV7-2 to TRBJ1-2; D possibly corresponds to TRBD1 (6 bases). The material sequenced was CD4+ or CD8+ T cells sorted from blood, taken in a trial of the OX40 agonist ivuxolimab. This TCR came from an adult with an advanced solid tumor such as melanoma, head and neck, liver or kidney cancer. The CDR3 bases are TGTGCCAGCAGCTTAGGACAGGATTACTACACCTTC. As protein: CASSLGQDYYTF.